The text below deals with one T cell receptor beta chain. This sample is drawn from a study of control samples from healthy donors and cancer patients. Measured with immunoSEQ multiplex PCR; TCRdb has only the in-frame clones, and not every one. Of some 80,000 clones in the sample, 85% to 95% were seen once. Germline V CDR1 and CDR2: MNHEY, SVGAGI. This CDR3 comprises 13 residues. V shed 5 bases and J shed 4 bases, with 11 bases lying between them. The chain employs TRBV6-5 and TRBJ1-2, with a possible D match to TRBD1 (5 bases). The TCR sequence derives from a woman aged 55-69 years in good health. The sample consisted of blood. The CDR3 spells CASSPHRGYGYTF. CDR3 nucleotide sequence: TGTGCCAGCAGTCCCCATAGGGGCTATGGCTACACCTTC.